This TCR beta chain was retrieved from a study of identical twins. The study's findings and limits: A partial confounding effect on zero-insertion analyses could come from invariant MAIT and iNKT cells.

MiXCR was run by TCRdb on the 5' RACE reads, yielding one entry per CDR3 protein. The table shows some 760,000 distinct CDR3 sequences, with roughly 20% occurring only once. Comment on this clonotype: Antigen specificity is unknown.

CDR1 is LGHNA and CDR2 is YNFKEQ in the germline V gene. Trimming removed 10 bases at V and 1 base at J, with 16 bases between. The CDR3 consists of 14 residues. These same records also appear under a second study, on T cells expressing NK-cell markers. That source reports: One of the eight sequenced donors was seronegative, whereas the other seven were HCMV-seropositive. For a few donors, these clonotypes were likewise the leading ones in the CD3+CD56-NKG2C+ fraction.

What was sequenced was PBMCs. This rearrangement joins TRBV4-2 to TRBJ2-5; D is unresolved. The clonotype was recovered from a woman younger than 30 in good health. CDR3 sequence (DNA): TGTGCCATCGGCCCCGGGCGGACCCAAGAGACCCAGTACTTC. Its protein is CAIGPGRTQETQYF.